One sample yielded the 5 T cell receptor beta chains listed below, sequenced in a study of graft-versus-host responses after intestinal transplantation (dated by TCRdb to the early 2020s). For these receptors, no antigen is known. The library was produced with the immunoSEQ multiplex PCR assay. TCRdb limited this immuneACCESS table to in-frame rearrangements with V and J called. A share of clones is missing; checked studies link under half to unresolved V genes, and the rest is unexplained. For this sample the table gives approximately 92,000 clones, of which about 90% were detected only once. The top ten hold 6% of the sample. What the time point label conveys for this sample: cells obtained before transplantation from donor or recipient. The specimen was unstimulated CD8+ T cells sorted from spleen or lymph node cells, collected before intestinal transplant. The receptors stem from a human donor who received an intestinal transplant.

V usage is TRBV27 and J usage is TRBJ2-3; the D is unclear. CDR1 is MNHEY, CDR2 SMNVEV, per germline (reference sequence). The CDR3 is made up of 12 amino acids. V dropped 3 bases and J dropped 5 bases, with 6 bases sitting between them. The chain's CDR3 is CASSFGGDTQYF. In DNA form, the CDR3 reads TGTGCCAGCAGTTTCGGCGGAGATACGCAGTATTTT.

Only one count was recorded for this clone. This chain connects TRBV4-1 to TRBJ2-7, with D possibly matching TRBD2 (6 bases). Trimming left V 1 base short and J 2 bases short, with 12 bases between. Germline assignment: CDR1 MGHRA and CDR2 YSYEKL. CDR3 length equals 15 residues. The CDR3 sequence is CASSQGGDSAYEQYF. CDR3 sequence (DNA): TGCGCCAGCAGCCAAGGGGGGGACTCCGCCTACGAGCAGTACTTC.

The V and J genes are TRBV11-2 and TRBJ1-5; 7 nucleotides line up with TRBD1. CDR3 size: 14 residues. CDR1 is SGHAT, CDR2 FQNNGV, per germline. The V gene end was trimmed by 5 bases and the J gene end by 6 bases; junction bases not matched to a gene: 7. The CDR3: CASSTTGLGQPQHF. CDR3 DNA: TGTGCCAGCAGCACGACAGGGCTCGGTCAGCCCCAGCATTTT.

The chain employs TRBV4-1 and TRBJ2-1, with 7 bases identical to TRBD2. In germline, CDR1 is MGHRA, CDR2 YSYEKL. This CDR3 spans 16 amino acids. V lost 4 bases to trimming and J lost 10 bases; unmatched junction nucleotides: 16. The chain's CDR3 is CASSPRSLAGVGEQFF. DNA for the CDR3: TGCGCCAGCAGCCCCCGATCATTGGCGGGAGTAGGAGAGCAGTTCTTC.

The gene calls are TRBV19 and TRBJ2-1; TRBD2 is a possible D gene (6 bases). The CDR3 is 19 residues long. The V end was cut by 5 bases, the J end by 5 bases, with 28 bases between. CDR1 and CDR2 (germline): LNHDA, SQIVND (reference sequence). The DNA of the CDR3 is TGTGCCAGTAGTCAAAAGACCTCCGGGACTCTAAGACGACACAATGAGCAGTTCTTC. Its protein is CASSQKTSGTLRRHNEQFF.